This T cell receptor (beta chain) was documented in a study of beta chain features in type 1 diabetes. Study results and caveats: A closer apparent resemblance between naive, central memory and Treg TCRB repertoires was seen in patients than in healthy donors. TCRB CDR3 length was moderately but significantly reduced in all four CD4+ subsets of Type 1 diabetes patients.

Sorted populations all exceeded 98% purity. Trimming removed 0 bases from V and 0 bases from J, with 15 bases in between. Per germline, CDR1 SGHRS and CDR2 YFSETQ. The CDR3 contains 18 residues. Comment on this clone: The antigen remains undetermined.

Expressed TCRB transcripts got sequenced, as all isolated RNA was reverse transcribed. Here immunoSEQ multiplex PCR was the method, and the copy in TCRdb shows in-frame clones only, minus some. The repertoire holds a few hundred thousand clones, with around a tenth as singletons. Sequences were obtained from central memory CD4+ T cells from blood. This sequence joins TRBV5-1 and TRBJ2-2; perhaps D is TRBD1 or TRBD2 (5 bases each). The TCR comes from a man aged 30-40 years with type 1 diabetes. The DNA for the CDR3 is TGCGCCAGCAGCTTGGTCGTAGGGACCTCAACGAACACCGGGGAGCTGTTTTTT. This translates into CASSLVVGTSTNTGELFF.